This TCR beta chain is from a study of human CD8 memory T cell subsets. Findings of the study overall: Stem-like memory and precursor exhausted T cells had similarly high diversity, unlike effector memory cells. Few clonotypes were shared between stem-like memory and precursor exhausted T cells.

A remark on this clonotype: The target antigen is unknown.

It was CCR7+ PD-1+ TIGIT+ early memory CD8+ T cells with exhausted-like traits that constituted TPEX cells. Total CD8+ T cells came from negative magnetic enrichment. RNA was isolated from duplicate vials, each containing under 160,000 sorted CD8+ T cells, for every subset. Sequencing libraries of TCR beta were made by UMI-labeled 5' RACE. TCRdb reprocessed the 5' RACE reads, keeping one entry per CDR3 protein, no DNA. The sample totals about 5,800 distinct CDR3 sequences; its top ten clones hold around 17%. The CDR3 loop spans 12 amino acids. Germline CDR1 MNHEY, CDR2 SVGAGI. Sequenced sample: CD8+ T cells from PBMCs. This chain connects TRBV6-5 to TRBJ2-7; without DNA, the TCRdb call of TRBD1 cannot be checked. The sequence was collected from a human donor in good health. The CDR3 sequence: CASSNPGWEQYF.